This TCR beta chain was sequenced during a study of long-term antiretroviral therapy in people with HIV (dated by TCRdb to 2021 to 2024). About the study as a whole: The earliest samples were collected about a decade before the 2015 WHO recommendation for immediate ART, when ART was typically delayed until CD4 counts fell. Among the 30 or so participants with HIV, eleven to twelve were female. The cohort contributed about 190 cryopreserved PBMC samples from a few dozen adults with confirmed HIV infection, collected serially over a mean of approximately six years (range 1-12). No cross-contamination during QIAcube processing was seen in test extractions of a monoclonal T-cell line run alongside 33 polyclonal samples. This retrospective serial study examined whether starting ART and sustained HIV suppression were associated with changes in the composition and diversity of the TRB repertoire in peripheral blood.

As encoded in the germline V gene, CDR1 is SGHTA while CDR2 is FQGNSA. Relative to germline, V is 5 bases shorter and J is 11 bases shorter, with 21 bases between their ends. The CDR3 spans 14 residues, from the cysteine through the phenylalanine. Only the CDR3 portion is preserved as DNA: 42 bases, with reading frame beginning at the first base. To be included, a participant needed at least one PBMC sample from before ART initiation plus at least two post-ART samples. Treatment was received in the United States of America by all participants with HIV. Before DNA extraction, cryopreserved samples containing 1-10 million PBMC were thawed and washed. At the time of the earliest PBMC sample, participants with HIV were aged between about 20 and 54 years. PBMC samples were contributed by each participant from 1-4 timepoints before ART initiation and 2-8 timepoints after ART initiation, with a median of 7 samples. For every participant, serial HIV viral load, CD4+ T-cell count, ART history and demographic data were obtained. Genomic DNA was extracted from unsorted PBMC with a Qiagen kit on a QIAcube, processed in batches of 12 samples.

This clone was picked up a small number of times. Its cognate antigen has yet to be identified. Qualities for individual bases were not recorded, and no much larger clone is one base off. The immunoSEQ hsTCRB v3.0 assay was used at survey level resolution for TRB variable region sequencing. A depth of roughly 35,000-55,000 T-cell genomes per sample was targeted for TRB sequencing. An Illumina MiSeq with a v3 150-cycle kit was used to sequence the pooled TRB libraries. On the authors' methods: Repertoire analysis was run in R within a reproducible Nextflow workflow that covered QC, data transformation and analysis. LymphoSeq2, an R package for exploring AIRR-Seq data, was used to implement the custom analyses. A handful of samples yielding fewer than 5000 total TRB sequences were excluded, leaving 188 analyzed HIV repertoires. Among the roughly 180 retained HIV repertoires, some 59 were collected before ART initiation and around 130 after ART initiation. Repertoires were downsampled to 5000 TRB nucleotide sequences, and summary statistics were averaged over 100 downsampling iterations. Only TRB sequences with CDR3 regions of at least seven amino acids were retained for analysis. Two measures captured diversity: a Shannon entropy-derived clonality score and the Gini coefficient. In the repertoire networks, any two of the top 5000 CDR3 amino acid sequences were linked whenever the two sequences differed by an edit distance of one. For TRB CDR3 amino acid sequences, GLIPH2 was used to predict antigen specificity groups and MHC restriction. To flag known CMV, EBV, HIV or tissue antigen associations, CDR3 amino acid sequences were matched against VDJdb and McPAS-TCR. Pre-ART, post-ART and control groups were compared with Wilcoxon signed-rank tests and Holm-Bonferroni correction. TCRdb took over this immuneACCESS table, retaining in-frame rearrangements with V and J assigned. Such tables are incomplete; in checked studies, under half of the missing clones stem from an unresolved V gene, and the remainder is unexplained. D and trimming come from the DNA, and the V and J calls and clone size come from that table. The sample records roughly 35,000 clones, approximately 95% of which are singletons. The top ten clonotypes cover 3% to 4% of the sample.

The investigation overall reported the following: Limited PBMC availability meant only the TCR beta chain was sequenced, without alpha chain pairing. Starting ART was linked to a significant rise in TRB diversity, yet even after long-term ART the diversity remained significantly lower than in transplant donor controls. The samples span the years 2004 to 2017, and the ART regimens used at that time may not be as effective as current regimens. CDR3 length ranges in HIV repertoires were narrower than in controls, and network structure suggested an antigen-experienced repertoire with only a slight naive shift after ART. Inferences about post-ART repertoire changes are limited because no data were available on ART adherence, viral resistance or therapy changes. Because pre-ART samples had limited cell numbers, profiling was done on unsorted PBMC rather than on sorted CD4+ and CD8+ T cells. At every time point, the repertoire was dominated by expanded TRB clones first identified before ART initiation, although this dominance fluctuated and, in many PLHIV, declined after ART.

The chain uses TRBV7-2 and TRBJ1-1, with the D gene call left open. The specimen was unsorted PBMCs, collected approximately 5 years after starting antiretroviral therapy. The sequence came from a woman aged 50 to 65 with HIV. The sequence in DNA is TGTGCCAGCAGCCTCACCAACCGACAAATTGGGGCTTTCTTT. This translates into CASSLTNRQIGAFF.